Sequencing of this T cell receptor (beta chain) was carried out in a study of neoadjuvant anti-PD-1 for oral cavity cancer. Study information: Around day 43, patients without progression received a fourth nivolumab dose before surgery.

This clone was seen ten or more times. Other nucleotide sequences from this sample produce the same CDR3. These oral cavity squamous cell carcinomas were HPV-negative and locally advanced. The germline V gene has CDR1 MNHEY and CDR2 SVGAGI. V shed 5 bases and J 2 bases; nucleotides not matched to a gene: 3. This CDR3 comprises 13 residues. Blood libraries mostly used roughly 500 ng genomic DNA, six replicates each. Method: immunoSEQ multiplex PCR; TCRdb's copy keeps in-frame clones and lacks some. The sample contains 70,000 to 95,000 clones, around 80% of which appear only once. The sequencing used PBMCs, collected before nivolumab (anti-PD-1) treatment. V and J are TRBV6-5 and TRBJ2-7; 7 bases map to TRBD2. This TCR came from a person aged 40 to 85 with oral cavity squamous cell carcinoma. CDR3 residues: CASSPGTTYEQYF. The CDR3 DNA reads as TGTGCCAGCAGTCCCGGGACTACCTACGAGCAGTACTTC.